The 4 T cell receptor beta chains listed next were all sequenced from one sample in a study of blood T cell repertoires in COVID-19. Only in-frame clones appear in the TCRdb table, and some are missing; sequencing was by immunoSEQ multiplex PCR. The sample gives 200,000 or so clones, about 85% of which show up once; approximately 11% is in the top ten. The specimen was PBMCs or T cells enriched from blood (not recorded which). Every receptor here comes from a man under 40 who had recovered from COVID-19.

This clone was seen a single time. The V gene is TRBV29-1, the J gene TRBJ2-3; D unresolved. The CDR3 runs 12 residues. V was shortened by 0 bases and J by 5 bases, with 6 bases between the two germline ends. Germline CDR1 and CDR2: SQVTM and ANQGSEA. The CDR3 DNA is TGCAGCGTTGAAGATCATAGAGATACGCAGTATTTT. Its translation: CSVEDHRDTQYF.

This chain uses TRBV5-4 with TRBJ2-7, with TRBD1 identical over 8 bases. The CDR3 is made up of 14 amino acids. Unmatched junction bases numbered 6, after V lost 0 bases and J lost 7 bases. Germline V gives CDR1 SGHNT, CDR2 YYREEE (reference sequence). CDR3 sequence: CASSLDRGAREQYF. CDR3 nucleotide sequence: TGTGCCAGCAGCTTGGACAGGGGGGCAAGGGAGCAGTACTTC.

V is TRBV28 and J is TRBJ2-1; 9 nucleotides agree with TRBD2. The CDR3 has 13 amino acids. Germline CDR1 MDHEN, CDR2 SYDVKM. The V gene end was trimmed by 6 bases and the J gene end by 7 bases; junction bases not matched to a gene: 4. The CDR3 region is CASRYTSGNEQFF. Written as DNA, the CDR3 is TGTGCCAGCAGGTATACTAGCGGGAATGAGCAGTTCTTC.

This clone was observed once. The chain uses TRBV19 and TRBJ2-2, with TRBD1 identical over 8 bases. Germline CDR1 reads LNHDA; CDR2 reads SQIVND (reference sequence). This CDR3 has 18 amino acids. The V gene end was trimmed by 1 base and the J gene end by 4 bases; junction bases not matched to a gene: 11. Here the CDR3 DNA reads TGTGCCAGTAGTATAGGGGATGGACAGGGAAGTGGCACCGGGGAGCTGTTTTTT. Protein product: CASSIGDGQGSGTGELFF.